This TCR beta chain came from a study of CD8 T cells in ankylosing spondylitis. Molecular-barcoded quantitative 5'-RACE produced these TCR beta libraries. TCRdb ran MiXCR on the 5' RACE reads and lists one entry per CDR3 protein. The sample holds about 250,000 distinct CDR3 sequences, 8% to 11% seen once. Whole-study results and caveats: Clones linked to disease were reported to show significant enrichment in matched ankylosing spondylitis synovial fluid. Seemingly characteristic of ankylosing spondylitis blood was a TCR beta motif consisting of 7 or 8 highly homologous variants.

There are many counts of this clonotype. Its antigen remains unknown. The sample comprised blood, either unsorted or a sorted T cell fraction (not recorded which). This clonotype was obtained from a male donor with ankylosing spondylitis or in good health (not recorded which).

CDR3 sequence (DNA): TGTGCCAGCAGCCAAGGGCCCTTTGAAGCTTTCTTT. Translated, it gives CASSQGPFEAFF. This rearrangement joins TRBV3-1 to TRBJ1-1, with D unresolved. V lost 1 base to trimming and J lost 7 bases, with 7 bases between them. The CDR3 spans 12 residues. Germline CDR1 reads LGHDT; CDR2 reads YNNKEL (reference sequence). The full variable domain, its missing parts supplied by reference TRBV3-1 and TRBJ1-1, is DTAVSQTPKYLVTQMGNDKSIKCEQNLGHDTMYWYKQDSKKFLKIMFSYNNKELIINETVPNRFSPKSPDKAHLNLHINSLELGDSAVYFCASSQGPFEAFFGQGTRLTVV.